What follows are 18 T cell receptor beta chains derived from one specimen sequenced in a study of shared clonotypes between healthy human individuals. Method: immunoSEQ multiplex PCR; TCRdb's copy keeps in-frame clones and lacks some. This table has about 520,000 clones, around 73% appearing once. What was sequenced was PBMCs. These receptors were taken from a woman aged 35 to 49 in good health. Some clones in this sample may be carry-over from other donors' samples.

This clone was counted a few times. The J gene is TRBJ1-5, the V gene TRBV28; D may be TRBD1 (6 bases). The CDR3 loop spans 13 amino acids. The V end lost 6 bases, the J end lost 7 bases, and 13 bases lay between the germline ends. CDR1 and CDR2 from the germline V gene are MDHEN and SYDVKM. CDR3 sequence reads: CASSWGGQQPQHF. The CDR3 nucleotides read TGTGCCAGCAGCTGGGGGGGGCAACAGCCCCAGCATTTT.

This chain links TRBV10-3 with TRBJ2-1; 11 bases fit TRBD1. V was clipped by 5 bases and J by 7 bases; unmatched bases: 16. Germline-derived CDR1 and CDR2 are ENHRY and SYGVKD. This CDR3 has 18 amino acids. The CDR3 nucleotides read TGTGCCATCAGTCGGCCCCCCTCGGGACAGGGGGTGAAAAATGAGCAGTTCTTC. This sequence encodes CAISRPPSGQGVKNEQFF.

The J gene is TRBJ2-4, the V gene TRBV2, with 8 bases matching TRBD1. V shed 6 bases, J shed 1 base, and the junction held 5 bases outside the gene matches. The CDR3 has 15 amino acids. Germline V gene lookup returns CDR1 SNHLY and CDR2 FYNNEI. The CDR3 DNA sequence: TGTGCCAGCAGCGACAGGGGATCTGCCAAAAACATTCAGTACTTC. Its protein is CASSDRGSAKNIQYF. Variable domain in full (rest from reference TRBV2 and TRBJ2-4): EPEVTQTPSHQVTQMGQEVILRCVPISNHLYFYWYRQILGQKVEFLVSFYNNEISEKSEIFDDQFSVERPDGSNFTLKIRSTKLEDSAMYFCASSDRGSAKNIQYFGAGTRLSVL.

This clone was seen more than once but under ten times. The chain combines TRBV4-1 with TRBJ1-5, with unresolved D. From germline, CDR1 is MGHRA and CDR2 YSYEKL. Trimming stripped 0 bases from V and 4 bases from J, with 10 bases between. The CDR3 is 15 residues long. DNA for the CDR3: TGCGCCAGCAGCCAAGATGGTCGGATTAATCAGCCCCAGCATTTT. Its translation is CASSQDGRINQPQHF.

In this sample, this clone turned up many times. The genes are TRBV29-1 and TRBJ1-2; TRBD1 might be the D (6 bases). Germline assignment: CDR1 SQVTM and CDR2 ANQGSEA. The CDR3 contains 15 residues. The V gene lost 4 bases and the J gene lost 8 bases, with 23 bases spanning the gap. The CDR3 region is CSVAYTSGWGQGYTF. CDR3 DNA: TGCAGCGTTGCTTATACCTCGGGATGGGGGCAGGGCTACACCTTC.

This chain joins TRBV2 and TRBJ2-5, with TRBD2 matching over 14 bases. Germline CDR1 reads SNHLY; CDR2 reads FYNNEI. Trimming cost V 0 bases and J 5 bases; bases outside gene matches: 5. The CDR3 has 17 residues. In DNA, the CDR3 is TGTGCCAGCAGTGAAGCTAGGACTAGCGGGAGGCGGGAGACCCAGTACTTC. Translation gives CASSEARTSGRRETQYF.

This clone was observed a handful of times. The CDR3 is CASRTGGDTGELFF. The CDR3 region has the DNA TGTGCCAGCAGGACAGGGGGGGACACCGGGGAGCTGTTTTTT. The chain uses TRBV27 and TRBJ2-2; 9 nucleotides align to TRBD1. Germline CDR1 is MNHEY and CDR2 is SMNVEV (reference sequence). Trimming removed 6 bases from V and 3 bases from J; junction bases left unmatched: 2. The CDR3 consists of 14 residues.

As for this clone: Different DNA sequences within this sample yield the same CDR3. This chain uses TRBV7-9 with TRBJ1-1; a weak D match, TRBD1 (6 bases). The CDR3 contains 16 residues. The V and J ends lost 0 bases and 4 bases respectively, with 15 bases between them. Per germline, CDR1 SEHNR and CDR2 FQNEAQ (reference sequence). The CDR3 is CASSLAGGIYGTEAFF. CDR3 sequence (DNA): TGTGCCAGCAGCTTAGCGGGGGGCATTTATGGCACTGAAGCTTTCTTT. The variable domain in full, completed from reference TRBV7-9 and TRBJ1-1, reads DTGVSQNPRHKITKRGQNVTFRCDPISEHNRLYWYRQTLGQGPEFLTYFQNEAQLEKSRLLSDRFSAERPKGSFSTLEIQRTEQGDSAMYLCASSLAGGIYGTEAFFGQGTRLTVV.

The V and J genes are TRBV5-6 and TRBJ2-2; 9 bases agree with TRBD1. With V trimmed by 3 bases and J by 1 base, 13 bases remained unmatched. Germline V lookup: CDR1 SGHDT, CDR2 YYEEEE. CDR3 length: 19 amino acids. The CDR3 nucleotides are TGTGCCAGCAGCTCCACAGGGGGCACCTTCTCGAGGAACACCGGGGAGCTGTTTTTT. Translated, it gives CASSSTGGTFSRNTGELFF.

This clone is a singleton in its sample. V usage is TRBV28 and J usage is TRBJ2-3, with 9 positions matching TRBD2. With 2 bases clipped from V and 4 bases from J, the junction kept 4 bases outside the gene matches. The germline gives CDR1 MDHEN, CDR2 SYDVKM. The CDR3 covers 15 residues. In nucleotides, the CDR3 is TGTGCCAGCAGTTTACCGGGACTAGCTTCAGATACGCAGTATTTT. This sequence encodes CASSLPGLASDTQYF.

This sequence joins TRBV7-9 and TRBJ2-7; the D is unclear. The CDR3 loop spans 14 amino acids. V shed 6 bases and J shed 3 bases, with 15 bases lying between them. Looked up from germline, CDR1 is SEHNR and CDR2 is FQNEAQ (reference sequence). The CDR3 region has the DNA TGTGCCAGCAGGCCCGGTTCCGCAAGCTACGAGCAGTACTTC. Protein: CASRPGSASYEQYF.

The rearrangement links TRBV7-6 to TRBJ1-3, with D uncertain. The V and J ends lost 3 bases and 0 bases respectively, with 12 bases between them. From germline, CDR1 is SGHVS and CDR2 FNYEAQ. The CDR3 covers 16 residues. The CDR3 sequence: CASSLGGPASGNTIYF. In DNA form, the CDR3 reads TGTGCCAGCAGCTTGGGTGGACCGGCCTCTGGAAACACCATATATTTT.

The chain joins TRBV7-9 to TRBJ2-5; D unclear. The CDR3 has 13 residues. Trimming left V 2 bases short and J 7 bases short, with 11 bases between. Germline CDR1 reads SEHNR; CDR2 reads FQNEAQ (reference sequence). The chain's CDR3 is CASSLNGLRTQYF. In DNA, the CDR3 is TGTGCCAGCAGCTTAAACGGTTTGAGGACCCAGTACTTC.

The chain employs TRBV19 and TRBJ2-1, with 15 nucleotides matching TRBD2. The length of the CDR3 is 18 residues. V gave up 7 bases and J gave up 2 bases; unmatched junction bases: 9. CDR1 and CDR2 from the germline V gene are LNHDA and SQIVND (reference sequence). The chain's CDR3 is CASKTGTSGRITYNEQFF. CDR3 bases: TGTGCCAGTAAAACCGGGACTAGCGGGAGGATAACCTACAATGAGCAGTTCTTC.

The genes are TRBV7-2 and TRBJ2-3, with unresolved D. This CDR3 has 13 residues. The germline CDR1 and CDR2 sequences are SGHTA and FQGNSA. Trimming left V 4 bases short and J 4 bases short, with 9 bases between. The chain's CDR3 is CASSSMGPDTQYF. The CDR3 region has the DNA TGTGCCAGCAGCTCGATGGGTCCAGATACGCAGTATTTT.

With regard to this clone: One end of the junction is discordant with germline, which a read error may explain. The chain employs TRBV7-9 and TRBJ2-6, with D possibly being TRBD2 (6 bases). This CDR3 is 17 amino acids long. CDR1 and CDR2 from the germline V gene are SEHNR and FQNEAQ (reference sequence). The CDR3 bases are TGCGCCAGCAGCCAAGATCCAGGGACTTCTGGGGCCAACGTCCTGACTTTC. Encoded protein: CASSQDPGTSGANVLTF.

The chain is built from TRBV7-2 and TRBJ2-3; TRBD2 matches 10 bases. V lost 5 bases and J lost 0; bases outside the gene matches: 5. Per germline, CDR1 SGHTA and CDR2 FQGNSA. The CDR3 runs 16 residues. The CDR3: CASSPETSGSTDTQYF. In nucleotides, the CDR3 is TGTGCCAGCAGCCCCGAGACTAGCGGGAGCACAGATACGCAGTATTTT.

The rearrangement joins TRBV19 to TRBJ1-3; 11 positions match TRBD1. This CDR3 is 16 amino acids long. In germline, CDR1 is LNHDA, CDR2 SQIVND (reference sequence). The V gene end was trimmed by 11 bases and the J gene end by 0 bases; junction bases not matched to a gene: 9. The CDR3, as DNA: TGTGCCGGTACCCGGACAGGGGGCGGCTCTGGAAACACCATATATTTT. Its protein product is CAGTRTGGGSGNTIYF.